This T cell receptor (beta chain) comes out of a study of shared clonotypes between healthy human individuals (dated by TCRdb to 2018 to 2020). Some background on the complete study: The cohort included a few men and a couple of women between 18 and 49 years of age. For each donor, three plates each were used for CD4 naive and CD4 memory, two plates were used for CD8 naive, and one plate was used for CD8 memory. The study deeply sequenced blood TCR repertoires of roughly five healthy adults to estimate repertoire size and the extent of clonotype sharing between individuals. Different laboratories and diverse techniques were used to prepare libraries and sequence TCR repertoires, to increase sequencing depth and limit assay-specific biases. Per donor, leukapheresis produced somewhere between about 0.94 and 10 billion PBMCs.

Healthy HIV-negative adults with no recently reported acute infections or vaccinations were included as donors. Only Caucasian adults living in Nashville, Tennessee, USA were represented among the donors. CD4+ T cells were enriched by magnetic negative selection, after which naive cells were positively selected on CD45RA and the negative fraction was taken as the memory subset. Blood was obtained by leukapheresis, after which PBMCs were separated by Ficoll-Histopaque density gradient centrifugation and cryopreserved in liquid nitrogen vapor phase. Analytical flow cytometry was used to check the purity and quantity of every magnetically sorted T cell population. Genomic DNA was isolated from every sorted fraction and measured by UV absorbance on a Nanodrop 2000c. Spanning cysteine to phenylalanine, the CDR3 consists of 15 amino acids. Only CDR3 DNA is held: 45 bases, read in frame from base 1. Per the germline V gene, SGHRS is the CDR1 and YFSETQ is the CDR2. V loses 4 bases at its end and J loses 6 bases; junction bases beyond the gene matches: 7.

TCR CDR3 regions were amplified from genomic DNA by multiplex PCR using the deep immunoSEQ assay. Extracted genomic DNA from each cell subset was distributed evenly across all wells of several immunoSEQ 96-well plates, and each plate was treated as a replicate. For sorted subsets, each replicate PCR was loaded with roughly 0.2 ug genomic DNA, equivalent to some 27,000 T cell genomes. Purified libraries were quantified with a Qubit 3.0 fluorometer, sized on a Bioanalyzer 2100, and re-quantified with the KAPA Library Quantification kit. Every immunoSEQ 96-well plate was sequenced on a dedicated single-read 150-cycle Illumina NextSeq 550 flow cell. Concerning the study's data processing: Because the immunoSEQ output included only junctional sequences and no quality scores, the filtering could not be the same as the filtering used for full-length reads. To assign V/J genes and CDR3, sequences were annotated against IMGT germline references using PyIR, a Python wrapper for IgBLAST v1.9. Reads were removed for weak V/J assignments (E-value above 1e-6), missing CDR3, stop codons, out-of-frame junctions, or ambiguous translated residues. V3J clonotypes were defined by identical inferred V gene, J gene, and CDR3 amino acid sequence. Percentage overlap between repertoires was calculated by dividing the number of shared unique clonotypes by the size of the smaller repertoire. Repertoire richness was assessed with RTK rarefaction, the Chao1 estimator, and Recon v2.1 estimates of unobserved clonotypes. OLGA was used to compute generation probabilities for all TCRbeta clonotypes that the gDNA method yielded from a few donors. Here the immuneACCESS table is served through TCRdb, limited to in-frame sequences with V and J called. Missing clones are a known gap in these copies; in checked studies unresolved V genes cover under half, and the rest lacks a known reason. The DNA gave D and trimming, while V, J and clone size come from that table. The sample table contains over a million clones; only one count was recorded for about 80% of them. The ten top clones hold about 0.52% of the sample.

The sample holds a few counts of this clone. The antigen this receptor binds is unknown. Base qualities are not at hand, and no much larger clone is one base apart. Broad study findings and their caveats: Sampling was limited to blood, and TCR repertoires in tissue likely differ from TCR repertoires in blood. Pairwise subsampling indicated that sequencing depth was expected to affect the degree of clonotype sharing among donors. Rarefaction of sorted-subset datasets indicated incomplete sequencing despite the large sequencing depth. Larger estimated clonotype richness was generally found for naive subsets than for memory subsets. Higher generation probabilities were observed for clonotypes shared by all four sorted-subset donors than for non-shared clonotypes. Roughly 5% of naive CD4, 3% to 4% of naive CD8, approximately 2% of memory CD4, and approximately 0.39% of memory CD8 clonotypes were shared across several donors. The small number of donors limited the genetic and exposure-history diversity represented.

Sequenced sample: memory CD4+ T cells from PBMCs. Taken with the paper, the label for cell subset or site translates to: CD45RA-negative fraction. The source of this sequence is a man between 18 and 29 years old in good health. Some clones in this sample may be carry-over from other donors' samples. The chain was built from TRBV5-1 and TRBJ1-4; the central 9 bases match TRBD1. Read as DNA, the sequence is TGCGCCAGCAGCCTCGACAGGGGGGACGATGAAAAACTGTTTTTT. It translates as CASSLDRGDDEKLFF.